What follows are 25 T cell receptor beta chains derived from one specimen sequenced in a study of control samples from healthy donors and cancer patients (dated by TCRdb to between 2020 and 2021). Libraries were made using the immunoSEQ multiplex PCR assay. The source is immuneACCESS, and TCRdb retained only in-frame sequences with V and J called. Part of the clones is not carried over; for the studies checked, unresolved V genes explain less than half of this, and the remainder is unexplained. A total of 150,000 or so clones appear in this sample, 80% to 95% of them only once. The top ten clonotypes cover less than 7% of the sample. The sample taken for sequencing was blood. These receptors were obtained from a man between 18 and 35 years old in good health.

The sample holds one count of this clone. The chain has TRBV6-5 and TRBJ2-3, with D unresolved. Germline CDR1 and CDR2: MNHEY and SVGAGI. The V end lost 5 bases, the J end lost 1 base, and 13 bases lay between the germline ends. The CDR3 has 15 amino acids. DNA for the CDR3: TGTGCCAGCAGTCCCGTGGTAAAACGCACAGATACGCAGTATTTT. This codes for CASSPVVKRTDTQYF.

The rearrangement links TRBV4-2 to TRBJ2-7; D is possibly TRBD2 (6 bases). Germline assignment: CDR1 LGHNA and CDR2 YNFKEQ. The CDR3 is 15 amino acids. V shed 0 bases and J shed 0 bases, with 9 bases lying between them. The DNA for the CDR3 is TGTGCCAGCAGCCAAGATATGACTAGCTCCTACGAGCAGTACTTC. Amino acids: CASSQDMTSSYEQYF.

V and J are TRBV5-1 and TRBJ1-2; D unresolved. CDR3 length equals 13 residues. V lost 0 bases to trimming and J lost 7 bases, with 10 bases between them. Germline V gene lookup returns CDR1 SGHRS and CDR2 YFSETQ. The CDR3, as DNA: TGCGCCAGCAGCTTGGACTCTCACACTGGCTACACCTTC. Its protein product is CASSLDSHTGYTF.

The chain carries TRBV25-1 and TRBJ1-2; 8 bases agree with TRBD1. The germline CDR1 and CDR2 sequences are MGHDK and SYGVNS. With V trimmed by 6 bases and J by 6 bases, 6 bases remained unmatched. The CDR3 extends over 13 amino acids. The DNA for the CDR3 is TGTGCCAGCAGAGGTACAGGGGGTGATGGCTACACCTTC. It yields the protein CASRGTGGDGYTF.

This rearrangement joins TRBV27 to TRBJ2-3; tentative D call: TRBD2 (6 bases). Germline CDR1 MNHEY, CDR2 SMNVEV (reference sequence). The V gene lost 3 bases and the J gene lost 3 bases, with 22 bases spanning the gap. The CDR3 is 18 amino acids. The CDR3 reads CASSFGREAPNWTDTQYF. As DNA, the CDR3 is TGTGCCAGCAGTTTCGGCAGGGAGGCCCCGAATTGGACAGATACGCAGTATTTT.

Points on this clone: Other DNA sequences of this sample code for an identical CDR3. The CDR3 coding sequence is TGCGCCAGCAGTGAGATTGGGGACAGGGGGGGGTACACCGGGGAGCTGTTTTTT. Translation: CASSEIGDRGGYTGELFF. The genes are TRBV10-2 and TRBJ2-2, with 11 bases aligning to TRBD1. From germline, CDR1 is WSHSY and CDR2 SAAADI. The CDR3 runs to 18 residues. V lost 2 bases, J lost 3 bases, and 8 bases stayed unmatched.

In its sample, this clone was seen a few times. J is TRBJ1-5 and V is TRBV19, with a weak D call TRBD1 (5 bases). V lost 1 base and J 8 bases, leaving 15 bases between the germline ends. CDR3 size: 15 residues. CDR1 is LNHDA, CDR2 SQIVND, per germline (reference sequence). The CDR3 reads CASSIAGTRGEPQHF. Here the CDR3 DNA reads TGTGCCAGTAGTATAGCTGGCACCCGGGGGGAGCCCCAGCATTTT.

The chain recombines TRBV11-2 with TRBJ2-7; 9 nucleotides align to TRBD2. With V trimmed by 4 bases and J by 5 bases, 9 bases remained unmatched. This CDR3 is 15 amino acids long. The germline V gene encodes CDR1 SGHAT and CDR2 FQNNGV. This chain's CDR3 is CASSSPPSGENEQYF. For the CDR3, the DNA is TGTGCCAGCAGCTCACCACCTAGCGGGGAAAACGAGCAGTACTTC.

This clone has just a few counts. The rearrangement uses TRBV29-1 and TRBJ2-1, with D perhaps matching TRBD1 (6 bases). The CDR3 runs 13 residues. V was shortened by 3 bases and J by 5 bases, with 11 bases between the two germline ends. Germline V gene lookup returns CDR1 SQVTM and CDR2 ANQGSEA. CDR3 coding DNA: TGCAGCGTTGACAGACAGGTCAACAATGAGCAGTTCTTC. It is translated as CSVDRQVNNEQFF.

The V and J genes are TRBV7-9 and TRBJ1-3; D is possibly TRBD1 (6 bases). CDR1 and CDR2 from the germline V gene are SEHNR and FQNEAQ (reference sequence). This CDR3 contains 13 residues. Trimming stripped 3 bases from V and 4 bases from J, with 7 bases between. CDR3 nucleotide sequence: TGTGCCAGCAGCTTTGGGGGCGGAAACACCATATATTTT. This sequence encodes CASSFGGGNTIYF. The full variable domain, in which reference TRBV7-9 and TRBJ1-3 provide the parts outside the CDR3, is DTGVSQNPRHKITKRGQNVTFRCDPISEHNRLYWYRQTLGQGPEFLTYFQNEAQLEKSRLLSDRFSAERPKGSFSTLEIQRTEQGDSAMYLCASSFGGGNTIYFGEGSWLTVV.

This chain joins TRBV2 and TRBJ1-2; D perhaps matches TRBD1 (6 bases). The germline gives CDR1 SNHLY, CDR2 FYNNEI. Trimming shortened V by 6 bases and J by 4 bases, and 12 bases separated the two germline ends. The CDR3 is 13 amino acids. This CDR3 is CASRPSGVYGYTF. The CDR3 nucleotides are TGTGCCAGCAGACCTTCAGGGGTCTATGGCTACACCTTC.

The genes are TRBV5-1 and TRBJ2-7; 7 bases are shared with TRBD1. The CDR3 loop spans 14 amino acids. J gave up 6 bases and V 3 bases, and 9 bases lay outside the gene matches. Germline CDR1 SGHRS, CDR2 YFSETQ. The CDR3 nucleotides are TGCGCCAGCAGCTCCCGGGACAGATCGTCCGAGCAGTACTTC. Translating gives CASSSRDRSSEQYF. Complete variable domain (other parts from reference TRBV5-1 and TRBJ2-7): KAGVTQTPRYLIKTRGQQVTLSCSPISGHRSVSWYQQTPGQGLQFLFEYFSETQRNKGNFPGRFSGRQFSNSRSEMNVSTLELGDSALYLCASSSRDRSSEQYFGPGTRLTVT.

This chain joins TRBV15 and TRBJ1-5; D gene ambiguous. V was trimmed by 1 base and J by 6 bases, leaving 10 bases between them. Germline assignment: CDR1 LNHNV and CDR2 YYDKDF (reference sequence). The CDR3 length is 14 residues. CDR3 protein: CATSRVALGQPQHF. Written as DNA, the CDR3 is TGTGCCACCAGCAGAGTCGCGCTGGGTCAGCCCCAGCATTTT. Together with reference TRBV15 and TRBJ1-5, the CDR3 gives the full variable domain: DAMVIQNPRYQVTQFGKPVTLSCSQTLNHNVMYWYQQKSSQAPKLLFHYYDKDFNNEADTPDNFQSRRPNTSFCFLDIRSPGLGDTAMYLCATSRVALGQPQHFGDGTRLSIL.

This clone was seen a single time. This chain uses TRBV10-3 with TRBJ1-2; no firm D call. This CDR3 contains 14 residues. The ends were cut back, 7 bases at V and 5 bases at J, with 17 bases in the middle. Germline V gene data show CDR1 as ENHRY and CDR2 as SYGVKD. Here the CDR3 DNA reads TGTGCCATCACCCCCGGGGAACTAGATTATGGCTACACCTTC. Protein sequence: CAITPGELDYGYTF.

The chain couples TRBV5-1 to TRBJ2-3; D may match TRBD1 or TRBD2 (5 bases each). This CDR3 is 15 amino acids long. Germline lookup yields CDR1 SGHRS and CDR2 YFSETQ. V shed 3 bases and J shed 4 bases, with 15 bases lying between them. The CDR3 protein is CASSWGVGAADTQYF. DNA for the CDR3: TGCGCCAGCAGCTGGGGAGTTGGGGCGGCAGATACGCAGTATTTT.

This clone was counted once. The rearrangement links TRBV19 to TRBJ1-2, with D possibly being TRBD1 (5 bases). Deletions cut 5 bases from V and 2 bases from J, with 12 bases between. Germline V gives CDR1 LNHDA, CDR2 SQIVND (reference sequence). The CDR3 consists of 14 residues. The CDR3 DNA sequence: TGTGCCAGTAGTGAGGGGTTTAGGAACTATGGCTACACCTTC. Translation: CASSEGFRNYGYTF. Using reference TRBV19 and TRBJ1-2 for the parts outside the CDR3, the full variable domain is DGGITQSPKYLFRKEGQNVTLSCEQNLNHDAMYWYRQDPGQGLRLIYYSQIVNDFQKGDIAEGYSVSREKKESFPLTVTSAQKNPTAFYLCASSEGFRNYGYTFGSGTRLTVV.

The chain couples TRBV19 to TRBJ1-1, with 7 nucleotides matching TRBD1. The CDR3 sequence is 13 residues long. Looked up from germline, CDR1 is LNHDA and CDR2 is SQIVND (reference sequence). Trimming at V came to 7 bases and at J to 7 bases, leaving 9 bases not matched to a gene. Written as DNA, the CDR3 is TGTGCCAGTACCCCTTACAGGGGCGGTGAAGCTTTCTTT. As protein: CASTPYRGGEAFF.

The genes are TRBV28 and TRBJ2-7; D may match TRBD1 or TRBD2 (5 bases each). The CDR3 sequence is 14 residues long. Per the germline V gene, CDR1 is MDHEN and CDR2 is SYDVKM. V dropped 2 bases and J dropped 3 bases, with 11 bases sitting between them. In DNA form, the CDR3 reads TGTGCCAGCAGTTTAGGGGGTATGATCTACGAGCAGTACTTC. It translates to CASSLGGMIYEQYF.

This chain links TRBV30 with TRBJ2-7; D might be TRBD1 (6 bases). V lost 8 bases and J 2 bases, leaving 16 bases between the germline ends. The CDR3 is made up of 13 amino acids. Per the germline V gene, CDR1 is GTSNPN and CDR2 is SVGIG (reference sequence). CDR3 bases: TGTGCCGGCCAGGGGTTGCAAGCCTACGAGCAGTACTTC. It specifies CAGQGLQAYEQYF.

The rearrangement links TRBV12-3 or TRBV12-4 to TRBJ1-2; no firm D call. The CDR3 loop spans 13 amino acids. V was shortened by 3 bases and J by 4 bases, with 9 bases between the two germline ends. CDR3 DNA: TGTGCCAGCAGTTTGGGTTCACTCTATGGCTACACCTTC. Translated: CASSLGSLYGYTF.

Here the CDR3 reads CASSLAGAYHNSPLHF. The CDR3 bases are TGCGCCAGCAGCTTGGCTGGAGCCTATCATAATTCACCCCTCCACTTT. The rearrangement links TRBV5-1 to TRBJ1-6; D ambiguous. Per germline, CDR1 SGHRS and CDR2 YFSETQ. V was shortened by 0 bases and J by 5 bases, with 12 bases between the two germline ends. This CDR3 spans 16 amino acids.

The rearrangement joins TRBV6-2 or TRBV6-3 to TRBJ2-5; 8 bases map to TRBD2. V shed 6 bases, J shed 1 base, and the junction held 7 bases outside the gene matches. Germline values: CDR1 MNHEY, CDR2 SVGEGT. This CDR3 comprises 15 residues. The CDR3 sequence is CASSSPTSGQETQYF. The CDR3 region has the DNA TGTGCCAGCAGCAGTCCCACTAGCGGCCAAGAGACCCAGTACTTC.

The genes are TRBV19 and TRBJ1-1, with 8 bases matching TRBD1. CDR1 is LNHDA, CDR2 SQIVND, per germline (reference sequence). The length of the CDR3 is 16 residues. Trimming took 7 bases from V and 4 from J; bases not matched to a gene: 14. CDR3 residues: CASNGQGDGPSTEAFF. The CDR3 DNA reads TGTGCCAGTAACGGACAGGGTGACGGCCCCTCCACTGAAGCTTTCTTT. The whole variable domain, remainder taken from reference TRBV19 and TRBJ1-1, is DGGITQSPKYLFRKEGQNVTLSCEQNLNHDAMYWYRQDPGQGLRLIYYSQIVNDFQKGDIAEGYSVSREKKESFPLTVTSAQKNPTAFYLCASNGQGDGPSTEAFFGQGTRLTVV.

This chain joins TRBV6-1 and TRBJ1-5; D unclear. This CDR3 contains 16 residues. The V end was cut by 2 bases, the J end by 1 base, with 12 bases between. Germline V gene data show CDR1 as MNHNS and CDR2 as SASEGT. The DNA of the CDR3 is TGTGCCAGCAGTGAAATGGTCATAGGGAGCAATCAGCCCCAGCATTTT. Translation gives CASSEMVIGSNQPQHF.

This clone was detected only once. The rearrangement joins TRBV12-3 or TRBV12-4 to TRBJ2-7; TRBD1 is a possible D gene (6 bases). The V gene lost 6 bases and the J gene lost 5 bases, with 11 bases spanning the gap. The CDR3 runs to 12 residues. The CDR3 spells CASRGARNEQYF. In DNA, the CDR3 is TGTGCCAGCAGGGGGGCGCGGAACGAGCAGTACTTC.